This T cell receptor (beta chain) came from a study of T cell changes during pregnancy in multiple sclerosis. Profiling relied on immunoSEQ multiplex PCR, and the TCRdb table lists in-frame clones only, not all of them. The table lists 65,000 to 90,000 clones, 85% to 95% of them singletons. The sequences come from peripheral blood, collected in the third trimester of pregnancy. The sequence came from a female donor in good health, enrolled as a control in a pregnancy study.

CDR3 coding DNA: TGTGCCAGCAGCGTAGGTCGAGGGTTTCCAGATACGCAGTATTTT. It yields the protein CASSVGRGFPDTQYF. The chain employs TRBV9 and TRBJ2-3; the D gene is possibly TRBD2 (5 bases). The CDR3 length is 15 residues. Germline CDR1 is SGDLS and CDR2 is YYNGEE. V was shortened by 0 bases and J by 4 bases, with 12 bases between the two germline ends.